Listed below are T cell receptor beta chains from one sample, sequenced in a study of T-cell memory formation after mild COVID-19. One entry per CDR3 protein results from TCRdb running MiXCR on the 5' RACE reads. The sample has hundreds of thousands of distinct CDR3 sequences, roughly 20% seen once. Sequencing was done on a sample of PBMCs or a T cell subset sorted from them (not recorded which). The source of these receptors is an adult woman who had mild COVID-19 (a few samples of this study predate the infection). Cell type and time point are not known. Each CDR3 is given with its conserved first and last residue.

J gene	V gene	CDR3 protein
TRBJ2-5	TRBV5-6	CASSLKDYDQETQYF
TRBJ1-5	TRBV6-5	CASSPLRLGQPQHF
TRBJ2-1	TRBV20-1	CSADRDRSDNEQFF
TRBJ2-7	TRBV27	CASSFPSWRVFVEQYF
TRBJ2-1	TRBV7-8	CASSLGPGLEQFF
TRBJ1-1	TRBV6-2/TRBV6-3	CASSLTLSNTEAFF
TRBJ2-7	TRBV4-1	CASSQVGGQAAYEQYF
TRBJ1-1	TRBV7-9	CASSLWSTEAFF
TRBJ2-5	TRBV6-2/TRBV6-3	CASSFPRDRPRETQYF
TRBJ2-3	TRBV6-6	CASRRDGTETDTQYF
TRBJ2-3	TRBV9	CASSPLEGGFTDTQYF
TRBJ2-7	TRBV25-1	CASSGSGGAYEQYF
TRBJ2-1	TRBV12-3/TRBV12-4	CASKLESSYNEQFF
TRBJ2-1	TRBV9	CASSVGGGANNEQFF
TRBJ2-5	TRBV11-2	CASSPWTEQETQYF
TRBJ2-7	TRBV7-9	CASSLSGTLYEQYF
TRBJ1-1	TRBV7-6	CASSLFSGSVNTEAFF
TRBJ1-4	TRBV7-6	CASSLGGQSNEKLFF
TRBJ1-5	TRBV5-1	CASSPEGAVNQPQHF
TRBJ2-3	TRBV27	CASSTGTGWGDTQYF
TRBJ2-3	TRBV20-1	CSAEALDTQYF
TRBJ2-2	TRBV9	CASSDHPSTGELFF
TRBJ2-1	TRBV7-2	CASSETRDEQFF
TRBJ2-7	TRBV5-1	CASSLALRPGTYEQYF
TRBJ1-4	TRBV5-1	CASSLTGDVVEKLFF
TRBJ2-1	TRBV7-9	CASRVLEYNEQFF
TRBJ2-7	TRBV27	CASSNLAAYEQYF
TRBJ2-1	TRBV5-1	CASSLPLRGTSGTYNEQFF
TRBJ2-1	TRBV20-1	CSARRQGAYNEQFF
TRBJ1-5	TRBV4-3	CASSQEIGGAQPQHF
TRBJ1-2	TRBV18	CASSPVTGKTQNPYGYTF
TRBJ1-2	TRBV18	CASCRYATGPYGYTF
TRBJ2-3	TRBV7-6	CASSPKPGLATDTQYF
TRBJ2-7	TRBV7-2	CASSLYWDRYEQYF
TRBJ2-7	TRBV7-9	CASSLTDEAEQYF
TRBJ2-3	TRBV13	CASTLGGGTSTDTQYF
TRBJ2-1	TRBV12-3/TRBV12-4	CASSLELAGMVISYNEQFF
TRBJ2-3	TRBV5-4	CASSTLAASTQYF
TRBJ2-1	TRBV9	CASSVESSGELYGDNEQFF
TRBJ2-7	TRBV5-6	CASSTPATGSYEQYF
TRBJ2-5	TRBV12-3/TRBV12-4	CASTILGEETQYF
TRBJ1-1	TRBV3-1	CASSHDLLVRRAFF
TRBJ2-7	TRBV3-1	CASSPWTGGIYEQYF
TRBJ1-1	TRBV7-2	CASIVRGGVNTEAFF
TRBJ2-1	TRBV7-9	CASSGQGLRATMFF